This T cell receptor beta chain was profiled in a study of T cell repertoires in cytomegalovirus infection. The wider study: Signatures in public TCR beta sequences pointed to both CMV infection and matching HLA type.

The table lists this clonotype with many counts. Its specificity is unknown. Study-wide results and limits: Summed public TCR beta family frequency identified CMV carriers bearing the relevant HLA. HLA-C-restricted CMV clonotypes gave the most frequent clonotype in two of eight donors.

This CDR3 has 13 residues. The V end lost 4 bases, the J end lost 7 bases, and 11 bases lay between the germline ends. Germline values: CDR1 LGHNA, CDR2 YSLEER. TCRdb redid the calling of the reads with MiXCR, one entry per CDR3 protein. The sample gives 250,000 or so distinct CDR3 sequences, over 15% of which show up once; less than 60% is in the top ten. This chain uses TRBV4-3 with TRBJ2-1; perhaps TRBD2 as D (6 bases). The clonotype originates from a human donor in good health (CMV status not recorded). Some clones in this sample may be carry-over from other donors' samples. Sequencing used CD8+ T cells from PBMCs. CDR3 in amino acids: CASSPGLINEQFF. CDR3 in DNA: TGCGCCAGCAGCCCAGGACTAATTAATGAGCAGTTCTTC.